The 18 T cell receptor beta chains reported below all come from one sample, sequenced in a study of shared clonotypes between healthy human individuals. The assay was immunoSEQ multiplex PCR, and TCRdb's table has in-frame clones only and misses some. The sample consists of roughly 2.4 million clones, approximately 94% of them appearing once. Material: naive CD4+ T cells sorted from blood. The subset is: CD45RA+ positively selected. These receptors all come from a man aged 18-30 years in good health.

The chain has TRBV5-6 and TRBJ2-7, with D unclear. This CDR3 is built from 14 residues. Germline V gene sequence: CDR1 SGHDT, CDR2 YYEEEE. Trimming took off 0 bases at V and 0 bases at J, with 7 bases between the two ends. CDR3 DNA sequence: TGTGCCAGCAGCTTGGACGGTGGCTCCTACGAGCAGTACTTC. This gives the protein CASSLDGGSYEQYF.

Here the CDR3 reads CASSPGTGGGGVYGYTF. In nucleotides, the CDR3 is TGTGCCAGCAGCCCTGGGACAGGGGGCGGTGGAGTCTATGGCTACACCTTC. The rearrangement joins TRBV14 to TRBJ1-2, with 12 nucleotides matching TRBD1. Trimming at V came to 4 bases and at J to 4 bases, leaving 10 bases not matched to a gene. The CDR3 sequence is 17 residues long. Per germline, CDR1 SGHDN and CDR2 FVKESK.

The chain is built from TRBV6-1 and TRBJ2-1; TRBD1 might be the D (6 bases). Germline CDR1 MNHNS, CDR2 SASEGT. The V and J ends lost 4 bases and 7 bases respectively, with 14 bases between them. The CDR3 spans 14 residues. CDR3 in DNA: TGTGCCAGCAGTGTTGTGACAGGTACAAATGAGCAGTTCTTC. This translates into CASSVVTGTNEQFF.

This CDR3 reads CASSYTGREQYF. For the CDR3, the DNA is TGTGCCAGCAGTTACACAGGGAGGGAGCAGTACTTC. The chain couples TRBV6-6 to TRBJ2-7; D tentatively fits TRBD1 or TRBD2 (6 bases each). Trimming cost V 2 bases and J 7 bases, with 9 bases left between them. This CDR3 has 12 amino acids. Germline CDR1 reads MNHNY; CDR2 reads SVGAGI (reference sequence).

The chain couples TRBV6-1 to TRBJ2-3; 11 bases align to TRBD2. Germline assignment: CDR1 MNHNS and CDR2 SASEGT. The CDR3 totals 15 residues. V trimming: 4 bases; J trimming: 0 bases; junction bases outside the gene matches: 0. The CDR3 DNA is TGTGCCAGCAGTGGACTAGCGGGGAGCACAGATACGCAGTATTTT. Protein: CASSGLAGSTDTQYF.

The rearrangement uses TRBV14 and TRBJ1-1, with a tentative D call TRBD1 (5 bases). V lost 0 bases and J lost 5, with 7 bases in between. Looked up from germline, CDR1 is SGHDN and CDR2 is FVKESK. The CDR3 covers 13 residues. CDR3 coding DNA: TGTGCCAGCAGCCAAGAGGAGGGGACTGAAGCTTTCTTT. It yields the protein CASSQEEGTEAFF. The whole variable domain, filled in from reference TRBV14 and TRBJ1-1, reads EAGVTQFPSHSVIEKGQTVTLRCDPISGHDNLYWYRRVMGKEIKFLLHFVKESKQDESGMPNNRFLAERTGGTYSTLKVQPAELEDSGVYFCASSQEEGTEAFFGQGTRLTVV.

This chain joins TRBV18 and TRBJ2-3; D not certain. Germline CDR1 and CDR2: KGHSH and LQKENI. With 1 base removed from V and 5 bases from J, the gap between germline ends came to 13 bases. This CDR3 spans 15 amino acids. The CDR3: CASSPLVTAGDTQYF. DNA for the CDR3: TGTGCCAGCTCACCACTCGTAACGGCCGGAGATACGCAGTATTTT.

This chain connects TRBV5-1 to TRBJ2-7, with D unresolved. The germline V gene encodes CDR1 SGHRS and CDR2 YFSETQ. The V end lost 4 bases, the J end lost 2 bases, and 10 bases lay between the germline ends. This CDR3 spans 13 amino acids. The CDR3 coding sequence is TGCGCCAGCAGCGTGGACGTTCCCTACGAGCAGTACTTC. Translated, it gives CASSVDVPYEQYF.

This clone was seen only once. This rearrangement joins TRBV15 to TRBJ2-4, with D unclear. V lost 0 bases to trimming and J lost 3 bases, with 6 bases between them. The CDR3 runs to 14 residues. CDR1 and CDR2 from the germline V gene are LNHNV and YYDKDF (reference sequence). DNA for the CDR3: TGTGCCACCAGCAGAGACAGGATCAAAAACATTCAGTACTTC. It is translated as CATSRDRIKNIQYF.

The chain carries TRBV28 and TRBJ1-4; D gene unclear. V was pared by 3 bases and J by 0 bases, with 11 bases between. The CDR3 is made up of 16 amino acids. CDR1 and CDR2 (germline): MDHEN, SYDVKM. The CDR3 DNA sequence: TGTGCCAGCAGTTTCAGTTCTCCGGCAACTAATGAAAAACTGTTTTTT. Translation gives CASSFSSPATNEKLFF.

This chain uses TRBV6-5 with TRBJ1-2, with no clear D. The germline V gene has CDR1 MNHEY and CDR2 SVGAGI. Trimming removed 8 bases at V and 2 bases at J, with 6 bases between. There are 11 residues in the CDR3. CDR3 residues: CASYDNYGYTF. As DNA, the CDR3 is TGTGCCAGCTACGACAACTATGGCTACACCTTC.

V and J are TRBV19 and TRBJ1-6; 8 bases map to TRBD1. Germline V gene sequence: CDR1 LNHDA, CDR2 SQIVND (reference sequence). Trimming took 3 bases from V and 3 from J; bases not matched to a gene: 4. This CDR3 region has 16 residues. DNA for the CDR3: TGTGCCAGTAGTATCCAGGGGGCCGGCTATAATTCACCCCTCCACTTT. Protein: CASSIQGAGYNSPLHF.

The V and J genes are TRBV11-2 and TRBJ2-1; D ambiguous. CDR3 length: 14 residues. Germline loops: CDR1 SGHAT, CDR2 FQNNGV. V gave up 2 bases and J gave up 0 bases, with 5 bases separating them. The CDR3 protein is CASSLYTSYNEQFF. In DNA, the CDR3 is TGTGCCAGCAGCTTATATACCTCCTACAATGAGCAGTTCTTC. The complete variable domain, with remaining parts taken from reference TRBV11-2 and TRBJ2-1, reads EAGVAQSPRYKIIEKRQSVAFWCNPISGHATLYWYQQILGQGPKLLIQFQNNGVVDDSQLPKDRFSAERLKGVDSTLKIQPAKLEDSAVYLCASSLYTSYNEQFFGPGTRLTVL.

A single count supports this clone. The rearrangement joins TRBV10-3 to TRBJ2-1; D unclear. CDR3 length equals 15 residues. Between the trimmed V and J ends, which lost 2 bases and 2 bases, there was a span of 10 bases. The V gene's germline CDR1 is ENHRY and CDR2 SYGVKD. In DNA, the CDR3 is TGTGCCATCAGTGAGATTGGGCCTACCTACAATGAGCAGTTCTTC. It is translated as CAISEIGPTYNEQFF.

The chain joins TRBV2 to TRBJ1-5; D is unresolved. In germline, CDR1 is SNHLY, CDR2 FYNNEI. The CDR3 contains 16 residues. V was clipped by 0 bases and J by 6 bases, with 15 bases between them. The CDR3 reads CASSEAIAKASQPQHF. The CDR3 DNA sequence: TGTGCCAGCAGTGAAGCGATCGCAAAGGCATCTCAGCCCCAGCATTTT.

CDR3 sequence reads: CASSFRPGQGPAEQYF. The CDR3 coding sequence is TGTGCCAGCAGTTTTCGACCGGGACAGGGACCCGCTGAGCAGTACTTC. The V gene is TRBV6-6, the J gene TRBJ2-7; TRBD1 agrees at 9 bases. This CDR3 is built from 16 residues. Germline-derived CDR1 and CDR2 are MNHNY and SVGAGI (reference sequence). Unmatched junction bases numbered 14, after V lost 4 bases and J lost 7 bases.

The chain's CDR3 is CASSPEFYNSPLHF. CDR3 DNA sequence: TGTGCCAGCAGTCCAGAATTCTATAATTCACCCCTCCACTTT. The rearrangement links TRBV27 to TRBJ1-6; no clear D gene. CDR1 and CDR2 from the germline V gene are MNHEY and SMNVEV (reference sequence). This CDR3 comprises 14 residues. V was cut by 5 bases and J by 3 bases, with 8 bases left in between.

Only a few counts were recorded for this clone. At the DNA level, this CDR3 is encoded by other sequences in the same sample as well. The chain is built from TRBV30 and TRBJ2-5; possible D gene TRBD2, 5 bases. This CDR3 region has 12 residues. Between the trimmed V and J ends, which lost 2 bases and 5 bases, there was a span of 9 bases. Germline V CDR1 and CDR2: GTSNPN, SVGIG (reference sequence). For the CDR3, the DNA is TGTGCCTGGAGTCGCTCGGGGGAGACCCAGTACTTC. Translation: CAWSRSGETQYF.